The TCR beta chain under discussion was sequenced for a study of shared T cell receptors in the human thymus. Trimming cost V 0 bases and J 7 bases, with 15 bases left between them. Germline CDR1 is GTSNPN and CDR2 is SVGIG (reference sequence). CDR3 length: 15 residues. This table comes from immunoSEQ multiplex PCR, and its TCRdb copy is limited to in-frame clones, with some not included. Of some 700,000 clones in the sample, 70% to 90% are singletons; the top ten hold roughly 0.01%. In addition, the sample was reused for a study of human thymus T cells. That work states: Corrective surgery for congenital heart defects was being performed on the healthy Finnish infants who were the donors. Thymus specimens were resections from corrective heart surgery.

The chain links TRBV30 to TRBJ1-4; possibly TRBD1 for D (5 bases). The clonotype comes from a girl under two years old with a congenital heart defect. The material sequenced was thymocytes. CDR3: CAWSVGLAGGEKLFF. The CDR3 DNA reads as TGTGCCTGGAGTGTAGGGCTGGCGGGGGGTGAAAAACTGTTTTTT. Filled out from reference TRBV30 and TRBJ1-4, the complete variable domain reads SQTIHQWPATLVQPVGSPLSLECTVEGTSNPNLYWYRQAAGRGLQLLFYSVGIGQISSEVPQNLSASRPQDRQFILSSKKLLLSDSGFYLCAWSVGLAGGEKLFFGSGTQLSVL.